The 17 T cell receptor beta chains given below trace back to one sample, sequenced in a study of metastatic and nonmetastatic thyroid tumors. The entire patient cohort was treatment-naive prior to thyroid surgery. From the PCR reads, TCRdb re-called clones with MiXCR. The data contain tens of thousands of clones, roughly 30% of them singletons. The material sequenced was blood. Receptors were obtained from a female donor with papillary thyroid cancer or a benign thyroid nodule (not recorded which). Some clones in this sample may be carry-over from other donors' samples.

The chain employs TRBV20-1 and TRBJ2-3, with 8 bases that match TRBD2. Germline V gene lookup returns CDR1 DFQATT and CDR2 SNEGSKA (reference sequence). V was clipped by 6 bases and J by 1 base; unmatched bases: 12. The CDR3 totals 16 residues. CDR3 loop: CSASFSGMVGTDTQYF. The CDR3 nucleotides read TGCAGTGCCTCTTTTAGCGGGATGGTAGGCACAGATACGCAGTATTTT.

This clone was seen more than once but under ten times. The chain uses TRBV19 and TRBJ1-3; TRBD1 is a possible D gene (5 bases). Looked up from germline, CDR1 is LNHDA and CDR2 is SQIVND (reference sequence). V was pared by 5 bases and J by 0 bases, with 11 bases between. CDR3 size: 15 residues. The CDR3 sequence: CASSARQNSGNTIYF. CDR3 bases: TGTGCCAGTAGTGCCCGACAGAACTCTGGAAACACCATATATTTT.

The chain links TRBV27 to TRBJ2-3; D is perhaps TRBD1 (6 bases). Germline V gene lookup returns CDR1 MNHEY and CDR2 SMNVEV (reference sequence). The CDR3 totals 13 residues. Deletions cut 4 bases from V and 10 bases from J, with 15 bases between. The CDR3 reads CASSSEQGIAQYF. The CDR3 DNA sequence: TGTGCCAGCAGTTCCGAACAGGGAATCGCGCAGTATTTT.

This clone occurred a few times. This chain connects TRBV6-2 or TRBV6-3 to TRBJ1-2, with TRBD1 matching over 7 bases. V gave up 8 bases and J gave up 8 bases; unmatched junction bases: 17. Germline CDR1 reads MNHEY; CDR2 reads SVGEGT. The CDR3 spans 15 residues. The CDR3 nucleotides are TGTGCCAGCGGAAGCACGACAGGGCCCAACTCAGGCTACACCTTC. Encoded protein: CASGSTTGPNSGYTF.

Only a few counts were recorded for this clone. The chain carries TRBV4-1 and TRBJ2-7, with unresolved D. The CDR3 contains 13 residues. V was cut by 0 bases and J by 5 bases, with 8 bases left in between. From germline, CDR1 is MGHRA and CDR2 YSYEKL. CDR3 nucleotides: TGCGCCAGCAGCCAAGACGGACCCCACGAGCAGTACTTC. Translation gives CASSQDGPHEQYF.

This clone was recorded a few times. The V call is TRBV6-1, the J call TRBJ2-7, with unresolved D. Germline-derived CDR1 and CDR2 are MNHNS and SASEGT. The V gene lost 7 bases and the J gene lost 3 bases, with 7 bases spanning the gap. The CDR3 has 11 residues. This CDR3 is CASKQSYEQYF. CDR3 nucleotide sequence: TGTGCCAGCAAACAGAGCTACGAGCAGTACTTC.

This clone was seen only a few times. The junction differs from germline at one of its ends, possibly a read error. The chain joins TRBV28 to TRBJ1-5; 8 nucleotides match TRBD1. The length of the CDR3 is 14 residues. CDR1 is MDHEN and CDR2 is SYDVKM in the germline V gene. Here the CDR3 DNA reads TGTGCCAACAGTTCGTTGACAGGGGATCAGCCCCAGCATTTT. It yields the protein CANSSLTGDQPQHF.

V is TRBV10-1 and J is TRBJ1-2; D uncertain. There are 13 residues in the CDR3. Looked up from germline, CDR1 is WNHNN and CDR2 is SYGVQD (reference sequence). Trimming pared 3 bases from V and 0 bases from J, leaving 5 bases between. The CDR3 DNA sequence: TGCGCCAGCAGTGAAGATGCTAACTATGGCTACACCTTC. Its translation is CASSEDANYGYTF.

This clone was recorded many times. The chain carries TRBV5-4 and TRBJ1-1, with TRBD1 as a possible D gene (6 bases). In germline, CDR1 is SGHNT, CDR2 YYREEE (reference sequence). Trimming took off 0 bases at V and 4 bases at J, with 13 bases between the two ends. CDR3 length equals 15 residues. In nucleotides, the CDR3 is TGTGCCAGCAGCTTGGACAGGGTTGCACGCACTGAAGCTTTCTTT. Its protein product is CASSLDRVARTEAFF.

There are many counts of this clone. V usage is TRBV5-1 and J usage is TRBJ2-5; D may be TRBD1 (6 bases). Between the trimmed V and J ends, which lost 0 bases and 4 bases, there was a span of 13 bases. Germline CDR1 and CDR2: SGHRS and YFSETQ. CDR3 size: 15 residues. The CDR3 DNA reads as TGCGCCAGCAGCTTGGTTACAGGGAAGGGAGAGACCCAGTACTTC. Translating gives CASSLVTGKGETQYF.

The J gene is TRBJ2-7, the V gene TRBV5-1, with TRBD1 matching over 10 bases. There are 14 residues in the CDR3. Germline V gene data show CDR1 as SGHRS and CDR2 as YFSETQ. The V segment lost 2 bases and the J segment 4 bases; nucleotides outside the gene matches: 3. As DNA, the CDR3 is TGCGCCAGCAGCTTCGGGACAGGGGCATACGAGCAGTACTTC. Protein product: CASSFGTGAYEQYF.

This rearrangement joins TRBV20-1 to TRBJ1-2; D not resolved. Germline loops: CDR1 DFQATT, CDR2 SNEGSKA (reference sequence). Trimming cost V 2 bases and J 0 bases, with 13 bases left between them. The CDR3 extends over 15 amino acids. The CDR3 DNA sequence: TGCAGTGCTAGAAGAGCAGGCGGGACTAACTATGGCTACACCTTC. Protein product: CSARRAGGTNYGYTF.

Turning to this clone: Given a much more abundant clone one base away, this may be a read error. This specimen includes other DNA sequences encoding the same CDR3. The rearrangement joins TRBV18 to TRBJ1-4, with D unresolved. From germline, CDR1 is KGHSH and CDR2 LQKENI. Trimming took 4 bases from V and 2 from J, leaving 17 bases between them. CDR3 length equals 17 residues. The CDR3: CASSLDATPSTNEKLFF. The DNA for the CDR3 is TGTGCCAGCTCACTGGACGCAACACCATCGACTAATGAAAAACTGTTTTTT.

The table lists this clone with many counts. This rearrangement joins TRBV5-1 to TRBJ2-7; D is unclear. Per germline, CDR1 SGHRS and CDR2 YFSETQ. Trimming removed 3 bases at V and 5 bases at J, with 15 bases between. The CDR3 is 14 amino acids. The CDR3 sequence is CASSSSAHTNEQYF. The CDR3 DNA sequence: TGCGCCAGCAGCTCCTCGGCCCATACTAACGAGCAGTACTTC.

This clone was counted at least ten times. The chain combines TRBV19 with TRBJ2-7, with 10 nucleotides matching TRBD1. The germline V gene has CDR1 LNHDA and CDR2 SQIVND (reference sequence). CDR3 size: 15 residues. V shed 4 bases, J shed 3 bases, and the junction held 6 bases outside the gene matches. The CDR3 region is CASSTRTGGHYEQYF. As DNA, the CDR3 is TGTGCCAGTAGTACCCGGACAGGGGGACACTACGAGCAGTACTTC.

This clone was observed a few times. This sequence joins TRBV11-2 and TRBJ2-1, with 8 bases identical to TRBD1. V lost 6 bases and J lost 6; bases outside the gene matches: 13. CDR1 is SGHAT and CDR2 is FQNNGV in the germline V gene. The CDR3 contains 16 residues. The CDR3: CASSLLSGGLGNEQFF. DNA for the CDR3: TGTGCCAGCAGTTTACTATCAGGGGGCTTAGGCAATGAGCAGTTCTTC.

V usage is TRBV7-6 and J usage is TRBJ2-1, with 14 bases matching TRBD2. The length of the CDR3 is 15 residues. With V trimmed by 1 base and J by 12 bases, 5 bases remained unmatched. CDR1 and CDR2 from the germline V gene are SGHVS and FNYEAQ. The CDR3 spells CASSLGGLAGVAQFF. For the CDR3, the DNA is TGTGCCAGCAGCTTAGGGGGACTAGCGGGGGTCGCGCAGTTCTTC.